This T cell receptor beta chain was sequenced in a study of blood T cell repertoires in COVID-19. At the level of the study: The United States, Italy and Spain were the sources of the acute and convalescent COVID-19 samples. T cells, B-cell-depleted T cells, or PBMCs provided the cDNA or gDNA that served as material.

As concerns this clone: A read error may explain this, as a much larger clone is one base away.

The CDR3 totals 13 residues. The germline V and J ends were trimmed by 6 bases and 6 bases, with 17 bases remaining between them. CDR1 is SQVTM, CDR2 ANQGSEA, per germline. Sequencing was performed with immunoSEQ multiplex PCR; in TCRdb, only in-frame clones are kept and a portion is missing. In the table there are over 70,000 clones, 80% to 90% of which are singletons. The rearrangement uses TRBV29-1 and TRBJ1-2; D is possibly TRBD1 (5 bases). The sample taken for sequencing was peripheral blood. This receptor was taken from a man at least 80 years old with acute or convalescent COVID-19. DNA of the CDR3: TGCAGCGTGGACGGACCGGGGGGGGATGGCTACACCTTC. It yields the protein CSVDGPGGDGYTF.